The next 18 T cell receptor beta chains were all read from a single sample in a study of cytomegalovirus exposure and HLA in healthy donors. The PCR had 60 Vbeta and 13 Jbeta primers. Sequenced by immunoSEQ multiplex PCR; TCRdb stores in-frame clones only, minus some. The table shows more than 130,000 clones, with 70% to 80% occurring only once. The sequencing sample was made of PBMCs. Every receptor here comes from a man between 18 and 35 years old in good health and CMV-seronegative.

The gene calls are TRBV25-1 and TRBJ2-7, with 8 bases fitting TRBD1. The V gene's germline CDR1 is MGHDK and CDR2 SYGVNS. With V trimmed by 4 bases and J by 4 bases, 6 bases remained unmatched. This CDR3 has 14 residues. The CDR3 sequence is CASSGDRGSYEQYF. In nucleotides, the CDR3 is TGTGCCAGCAGTGGAGACAGGGGATCGTACGAGCAGTACTTC.

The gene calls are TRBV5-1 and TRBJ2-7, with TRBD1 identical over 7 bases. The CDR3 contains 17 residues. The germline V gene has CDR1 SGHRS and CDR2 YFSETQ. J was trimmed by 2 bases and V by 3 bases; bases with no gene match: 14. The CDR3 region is CASSSLGIGTVTYEQYF. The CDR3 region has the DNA TGCGCCAGCAGCTCCCTAGGAATCGGGACAGTTACCTACGAGCAGTACTTC. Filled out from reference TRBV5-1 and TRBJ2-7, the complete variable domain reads KAGVTQTPRYLIKTRGQQVTLSCSPISGHRSVSWYQQTPGQGLQFLFEYFSETQRNKGNFPGRFSGRQFSNSRSEMNVSTLELGDSALYLCASSSLGIGTVTYEQYFGPGTRLTVT.

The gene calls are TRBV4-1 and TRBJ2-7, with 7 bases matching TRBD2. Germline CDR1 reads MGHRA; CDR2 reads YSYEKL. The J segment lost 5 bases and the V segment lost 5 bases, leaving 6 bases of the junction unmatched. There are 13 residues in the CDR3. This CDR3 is CASSKWGGHEQYF. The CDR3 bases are TGCGCCAGCAGCAAGTGGGGAGGGCACGAGCAGTACTTC.

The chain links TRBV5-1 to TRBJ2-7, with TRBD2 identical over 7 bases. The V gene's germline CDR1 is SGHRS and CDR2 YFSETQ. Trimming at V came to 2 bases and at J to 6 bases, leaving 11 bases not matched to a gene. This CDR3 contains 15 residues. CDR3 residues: CASSLGTTTALEQYF. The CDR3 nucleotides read TGCGCCAGCAGCTTAGGGACTACGACGGCTCTCGAGCAGTACTTC.

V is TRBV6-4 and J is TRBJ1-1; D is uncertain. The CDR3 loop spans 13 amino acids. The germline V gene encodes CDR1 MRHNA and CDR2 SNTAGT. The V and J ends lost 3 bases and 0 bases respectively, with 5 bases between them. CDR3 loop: CASSEHLNTEAFF. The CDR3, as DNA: TGTGCCAGCAGTGAACATCTGAACACTGAAGCTTTCTTT.

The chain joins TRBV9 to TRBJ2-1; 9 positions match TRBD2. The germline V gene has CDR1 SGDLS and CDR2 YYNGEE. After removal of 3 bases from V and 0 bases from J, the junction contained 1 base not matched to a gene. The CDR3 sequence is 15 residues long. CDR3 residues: CASSASGASYNEQFF. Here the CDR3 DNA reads TGTGCCAGCAGCGCTAGCGGGGCCTCCTACAATGAGCAGTTCTTC.

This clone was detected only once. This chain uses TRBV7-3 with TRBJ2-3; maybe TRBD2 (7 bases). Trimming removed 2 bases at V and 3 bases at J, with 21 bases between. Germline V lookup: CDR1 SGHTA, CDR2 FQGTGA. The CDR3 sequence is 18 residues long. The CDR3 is CASSLAKGGARRTDTQYF. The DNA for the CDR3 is TGTGCCAGCAGCTTAGCAAAGGGGGGGGCCCGGCGGACAGATACGCAGTATTTT.

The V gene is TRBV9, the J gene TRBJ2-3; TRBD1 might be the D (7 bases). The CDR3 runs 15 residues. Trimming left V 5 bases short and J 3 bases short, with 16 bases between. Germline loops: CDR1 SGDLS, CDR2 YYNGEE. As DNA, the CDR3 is TGTGCCAGCAGGGCAGGGGGGAGATGGACAGATACGCAGTATTTT. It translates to CASRAGGRWTDTQYF.

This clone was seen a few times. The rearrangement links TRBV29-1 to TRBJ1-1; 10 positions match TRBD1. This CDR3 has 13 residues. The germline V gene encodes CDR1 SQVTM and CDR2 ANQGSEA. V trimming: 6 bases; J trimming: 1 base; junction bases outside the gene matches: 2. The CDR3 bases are TGCAGCGTGGACAGGGGGACGAACACTGAAGCTTTCTTT. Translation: CSVDRGTNTEAFF.

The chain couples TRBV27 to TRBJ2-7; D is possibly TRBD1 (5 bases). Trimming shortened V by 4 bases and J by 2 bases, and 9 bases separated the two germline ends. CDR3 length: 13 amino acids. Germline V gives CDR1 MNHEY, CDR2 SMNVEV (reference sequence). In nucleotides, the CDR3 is TGTGCCAGCAGTTCGACAGTCACCTACGAGCAGTACTTC. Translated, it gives CASSSTVTYEQYF.

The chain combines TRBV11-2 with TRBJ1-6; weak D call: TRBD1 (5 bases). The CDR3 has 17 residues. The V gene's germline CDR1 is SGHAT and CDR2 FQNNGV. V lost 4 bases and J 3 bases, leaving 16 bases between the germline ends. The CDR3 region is CASSSLSTVHYNSPLHF. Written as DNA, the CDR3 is TGTGCCAGCAGCTCTCTCTCGACAGTCCACTATAATTCACCCCTCCACTTT.

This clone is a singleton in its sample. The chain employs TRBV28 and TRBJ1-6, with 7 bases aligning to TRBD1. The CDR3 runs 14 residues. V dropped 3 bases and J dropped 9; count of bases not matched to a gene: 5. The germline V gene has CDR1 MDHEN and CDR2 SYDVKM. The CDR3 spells CASSLRDSPSPLHF. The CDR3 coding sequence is TGTGCCAGCAGTTTGAGGGACAGCCCTTCACCCCTCCACTTT.

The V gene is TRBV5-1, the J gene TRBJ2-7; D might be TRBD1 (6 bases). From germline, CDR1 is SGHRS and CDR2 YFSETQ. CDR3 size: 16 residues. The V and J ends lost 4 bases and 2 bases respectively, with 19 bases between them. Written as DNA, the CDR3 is TGCGCCAGCAGCGGGGTCAACAGGGCCGGGCCCTACGAGCAGTACTTC. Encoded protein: CASSGVNRAGPYEQYF. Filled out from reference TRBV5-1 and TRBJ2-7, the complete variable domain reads KAGVTQTPRYLIKTRGQQVTLSCSPISGHRSVSWYQQTPGQGLQFLFEYFSETQRNKGNFPGRFSGRQFSNSRSEMNVSTLELGDSALYLCASSGVNRAGPYEQYFGPGTRLTVT.

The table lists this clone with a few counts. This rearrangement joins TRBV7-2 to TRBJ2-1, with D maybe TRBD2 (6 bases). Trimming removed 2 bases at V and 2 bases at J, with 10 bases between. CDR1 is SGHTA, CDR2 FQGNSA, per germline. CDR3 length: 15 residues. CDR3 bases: TGTGCCAGCAGCTTAAACGGGGGAGCCTACAATGAGCAGTTCTTC. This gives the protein CASSLNGGAYNEQFF.

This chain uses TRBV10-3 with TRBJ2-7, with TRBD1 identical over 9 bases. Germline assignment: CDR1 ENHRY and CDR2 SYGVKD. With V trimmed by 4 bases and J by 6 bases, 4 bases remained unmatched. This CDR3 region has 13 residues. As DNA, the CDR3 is TGTGCCATCAGTGCGGGACAGGGTGGCGAGCAGTACTTC. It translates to CAISAGQGGEQYF.

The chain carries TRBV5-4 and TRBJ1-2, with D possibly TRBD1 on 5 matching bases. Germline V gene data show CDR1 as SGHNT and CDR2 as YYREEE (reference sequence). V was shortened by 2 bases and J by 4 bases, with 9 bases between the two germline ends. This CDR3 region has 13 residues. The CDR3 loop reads CASSLLGVYGYTF. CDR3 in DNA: TGTGCCAGCAGCTTATTAGGGGTCTATGGCTACACCTTC.

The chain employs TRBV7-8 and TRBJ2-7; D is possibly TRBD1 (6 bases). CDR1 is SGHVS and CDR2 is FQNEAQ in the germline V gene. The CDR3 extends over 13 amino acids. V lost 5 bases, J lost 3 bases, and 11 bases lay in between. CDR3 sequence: CASSGTQGYEQYF. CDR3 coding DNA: TGTGCCAGCAGCGGAACACAGGGCTACGAGCAGTACTTC.

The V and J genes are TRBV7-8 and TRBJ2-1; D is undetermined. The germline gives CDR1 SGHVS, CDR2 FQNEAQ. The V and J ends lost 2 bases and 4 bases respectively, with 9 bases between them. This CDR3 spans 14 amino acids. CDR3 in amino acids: CASSLQQMYNEQFF. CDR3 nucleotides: TGTGCCAGCAGCTTACAACAGATGTACAATGAGCAGTTCTTC.